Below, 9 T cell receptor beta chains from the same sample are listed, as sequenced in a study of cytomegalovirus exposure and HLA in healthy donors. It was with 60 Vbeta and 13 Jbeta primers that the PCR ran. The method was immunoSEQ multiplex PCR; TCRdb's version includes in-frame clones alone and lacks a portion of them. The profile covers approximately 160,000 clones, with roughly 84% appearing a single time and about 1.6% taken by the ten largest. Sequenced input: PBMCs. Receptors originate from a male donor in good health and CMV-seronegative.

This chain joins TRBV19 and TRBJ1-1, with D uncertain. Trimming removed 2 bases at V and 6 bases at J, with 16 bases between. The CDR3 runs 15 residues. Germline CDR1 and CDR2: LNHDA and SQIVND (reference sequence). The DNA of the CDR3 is TGTGCCAGTAGTATACGAGGGCCCAATCTACCTGAAGCTTTCTTT. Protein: CASSIRGPNLPEAFF.

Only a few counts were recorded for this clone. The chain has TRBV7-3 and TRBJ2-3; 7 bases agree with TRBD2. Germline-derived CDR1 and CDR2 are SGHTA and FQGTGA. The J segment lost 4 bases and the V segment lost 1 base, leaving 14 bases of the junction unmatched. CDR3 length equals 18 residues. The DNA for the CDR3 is TGTGCCAGCAGCTTAAAGGTTCCTAGCGGCTGGTCCGCAGATACGCAGTATTTT. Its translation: CASSLKVPSGWSADTQYF. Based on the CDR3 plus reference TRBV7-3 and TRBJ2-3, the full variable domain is GAGVSQTPSNKVTEKGKYVELRCDPISGHTALYWYRQSLGQGPEFLIYFQGTGAADDSGLPNDRFFAVRPEGSVSTLKIQRTERGDSAVYLCASSLKVPSGWSADTQYFGPGTRLTVL.

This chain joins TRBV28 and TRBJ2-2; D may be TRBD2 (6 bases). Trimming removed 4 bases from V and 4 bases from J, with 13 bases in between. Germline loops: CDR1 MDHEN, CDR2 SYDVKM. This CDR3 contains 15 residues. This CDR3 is CASSSGGVRTGELFF. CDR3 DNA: TGTGCCAGCAGTTCCGGGGGAGTCCGCACCGGGGAGCTGTTTTTT.

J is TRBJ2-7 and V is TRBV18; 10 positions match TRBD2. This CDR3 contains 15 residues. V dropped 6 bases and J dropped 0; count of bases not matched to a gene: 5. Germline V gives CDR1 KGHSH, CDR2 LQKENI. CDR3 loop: CASSAGTSVSYEQYF. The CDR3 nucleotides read TGTGCCAGCTCGGCCGGGACTAGCGTCTCCTACGAGCAGTACTTC.

The CDR3 sequence: CASSSAGGPTNEKLFF. Written as DNA, the CDR3 is TGTGCCAGCAGCTCGGCAGGGGGTCCAACTAATGAAAAACTGTTTTTT. V gene TRBV5-4 combines with J gene TRBJ1-4; 7 positions match TRBD1. The ends lost 3 bases at V and 0 bases at J; junction bases unmatched: 5. Germline V CDR1 and CDR2: SGHNT, YYREEE (reference sequence). CDR3 length: 16 amino acids. Combining the CDR3 with reference TRBV5-4 and TRBJ1-4 gives the whole variable domain ETGVTQSPTHLIKTRGQQVTLRCSSQSGHNTVSWYQQALGQGPQFIFQYYREEENGRGNFPPRFSGLQFPNYSSELNVNALELDDSALYLCASSSAGGPTNEKLFFGSGTQLSVL.

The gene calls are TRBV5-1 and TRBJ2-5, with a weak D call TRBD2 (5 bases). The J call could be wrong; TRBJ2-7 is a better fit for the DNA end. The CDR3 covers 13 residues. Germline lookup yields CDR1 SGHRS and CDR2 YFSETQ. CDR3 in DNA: TGCGCCAGCAGGGCAGGACTCTCCTACGAGCAGTACTTC. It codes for CASRAGLSYEQYF.

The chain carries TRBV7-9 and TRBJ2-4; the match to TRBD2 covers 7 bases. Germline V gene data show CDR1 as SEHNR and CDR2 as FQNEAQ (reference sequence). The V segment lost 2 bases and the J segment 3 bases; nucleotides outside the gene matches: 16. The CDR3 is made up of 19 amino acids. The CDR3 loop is CASSLYVGGPIFDKNIQYF. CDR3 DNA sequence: TGTGCCAGCAGCTTATATGTGGGAGGGCCCATTTTCGACAAAAACATTCAGTACTTC. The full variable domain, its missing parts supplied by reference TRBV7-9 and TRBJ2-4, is DTGVSQNPRHKITKRGQNVTFRCDPISEHNRLYWYRQTLGQGPEFLTYFQNEAQLEKSRLLSDRFSAERPKGSFSTLEIQRTEQGDSAMYLCASSLYVGGPIFDKNIQYFGAGTRLSVL.

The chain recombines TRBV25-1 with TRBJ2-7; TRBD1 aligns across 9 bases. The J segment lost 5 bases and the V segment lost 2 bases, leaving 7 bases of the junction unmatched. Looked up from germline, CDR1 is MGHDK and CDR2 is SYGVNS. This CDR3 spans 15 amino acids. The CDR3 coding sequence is TGTGCCAGCAGTGAACCGGGACAGGGTTCCCACGAGCAGTACTTC. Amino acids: CASSEPGQGSHEQYF.

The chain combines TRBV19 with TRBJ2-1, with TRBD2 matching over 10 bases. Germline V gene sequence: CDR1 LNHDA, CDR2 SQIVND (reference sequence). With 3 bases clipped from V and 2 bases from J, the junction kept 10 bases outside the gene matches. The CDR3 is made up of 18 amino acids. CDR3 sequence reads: CASSIRSGRAETYNEQFF. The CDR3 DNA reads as TGTGCCAGTAGTATTAGAAGCGGGAGGGCCGAAACCTACAATGAGCAGTTCTTC.